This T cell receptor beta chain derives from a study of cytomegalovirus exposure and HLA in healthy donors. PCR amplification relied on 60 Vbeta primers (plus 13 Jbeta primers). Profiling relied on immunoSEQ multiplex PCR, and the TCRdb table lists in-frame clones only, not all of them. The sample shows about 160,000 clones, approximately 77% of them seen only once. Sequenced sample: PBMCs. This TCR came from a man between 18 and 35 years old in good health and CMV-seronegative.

The CDR3 DNA reads as TGTGCCAGCAGGAACGGACAGCCGAACACTGAAGCTTTCTTT. It specifies CASRNGQPNTEAFF. The V call is TRBV6-1, the J call TRBJ1-1; possibly TRBD1 for D (6 bases). This CDR3 comprises 14 residues. Germline V gene sequence: CDR1 MNHNS, CDR2 SASEGT. V was shortened by 6 bases and J by 1 base, with 12 bases between the two germline ends.